What follows is one TCR beta chain and its context. CDR3 length: 14 amino acids. Unmatched junction bases numbered 1, after V lost 2 bases and J lost 0 bases. CDR1 is LGHNA, CDR2 YSLEER, per germline. This table comes from immunoSEQ multiplex PCR, and its TCRdb copy is limited to in-frame clones, with some not included. The table has approximately 150,000 clones, roughly 86% seen once. The data are from a study of blood T cell repertoires in COVID-19. About the study: PBMCs, B-cell-depleted T cells, or T cells provided the cDNA or gDNA that made up the material.

Sequences were obtained from peripheral blood. This TCR derives from a human donor with acute or convalescent COVID-19. The donor label of this sample is uncertain. The chain has TRBV4-3 and TRBJ2-7; TRBD1 agrees at 7 bases. CDR3 region: CASSQRQGSYEQYF. DNA for the CDR3: TGCGCCAGCAGCCAAAGACAGGGCTCCTACGAGCAGTACTTC.